This TCR beta chain was recorded in a study of OX40 agonist ivuxolimab in advanced cancers. Background on the study: In this cohort, patients received ivuxolimab, an agonistic anti-OX40 (CD134) antibody. Dose-escalation patients' cancers were hepatocellular carcinoma, melanoma, renal cell or head and neck cancer. Overall study results and limits: Among the least clonally expanded were partial responders at 0.1-3.0 mg/kg.

The sampling schedule covered blood at baseline, cycle 4 day 1, and cycle 7 day 1. With respect to this clone: Its antigen is not identified.

The CDR3 sequence is 13 residues long. CDR1 SGHTA and CDR2 FQGNSA come from the germline V gene. V gave up 3 bases and J gave up 8 bases, with 10 bases separating them. This table comes from immunoSEQ multiplex PCR, and its TCRdb copy is limited to in-frame clones, with some not included. The repertoire has over 85,000 clones, around nine tenths of them found once; the top ten carry around 0.27%. This material consisted of CD4+ or CD8+ T cells sorted from blood, taken in a trial of the OX40 agonist ivuxolimab. This rearrangement joins TRBV7-2 to TRBJ1-4, with D maybe TRBD1 (5 bases). The sequence came from an adult with an advanced solid tumor such as melanoma, head and neck, liver or kidney cancer. CDR3 region: CASSFRGGEKLFF. CDR3 bases: TGTGCCAGCAGCTTTAGGGGTGGGGAAAAACTGTTTTTT.